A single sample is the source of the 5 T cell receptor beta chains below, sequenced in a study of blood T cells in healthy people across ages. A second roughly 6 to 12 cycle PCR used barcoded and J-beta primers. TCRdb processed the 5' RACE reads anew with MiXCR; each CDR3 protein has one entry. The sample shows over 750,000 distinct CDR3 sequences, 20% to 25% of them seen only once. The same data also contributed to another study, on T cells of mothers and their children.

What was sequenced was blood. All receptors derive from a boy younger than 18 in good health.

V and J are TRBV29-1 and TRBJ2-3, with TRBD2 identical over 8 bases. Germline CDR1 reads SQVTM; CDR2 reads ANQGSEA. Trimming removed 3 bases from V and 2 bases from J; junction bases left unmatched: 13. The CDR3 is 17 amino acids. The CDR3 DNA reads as TGCAGCGTTGAGGGGGGCCGGGCTAGCGGGTCCACAGATACGCAGTATTTT. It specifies CSVEGGRASGSTDTQYF.

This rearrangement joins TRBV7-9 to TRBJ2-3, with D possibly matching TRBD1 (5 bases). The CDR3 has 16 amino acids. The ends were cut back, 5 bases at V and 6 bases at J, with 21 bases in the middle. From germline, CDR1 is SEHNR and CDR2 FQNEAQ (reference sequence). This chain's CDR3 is CASSLGAAPIADTQYF. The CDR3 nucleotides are TGTGCCAGCAGCCTAGGGGCAGCGCCGATTGCGGATACGCAGTATTTT.

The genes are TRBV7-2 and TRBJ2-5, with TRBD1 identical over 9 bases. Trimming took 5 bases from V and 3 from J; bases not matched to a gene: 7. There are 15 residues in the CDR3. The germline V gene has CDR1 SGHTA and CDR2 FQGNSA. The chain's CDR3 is CASSRTGTGKETQYF. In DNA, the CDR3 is TGTGCCAGCAGCAGAACCGGGACAGGGAAAGAGACCCAGTACTTC.

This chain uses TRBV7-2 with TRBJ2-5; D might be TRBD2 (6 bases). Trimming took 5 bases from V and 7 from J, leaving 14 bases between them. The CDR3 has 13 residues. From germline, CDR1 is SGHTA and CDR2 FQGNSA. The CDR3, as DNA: TGTGCCAGCAGCGTTCAATTGGGAGGGACCCAGTACTTC. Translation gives CASSVQLGGTQYF.

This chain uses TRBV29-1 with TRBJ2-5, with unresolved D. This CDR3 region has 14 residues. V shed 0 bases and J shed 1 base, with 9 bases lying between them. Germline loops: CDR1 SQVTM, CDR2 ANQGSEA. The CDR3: CSVEDRGAQETQYF. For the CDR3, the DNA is TGCAGCGTTGAAGATCGTGGAGCCCAAGAGACCCAGTACTTC.